These T cell receptor beta chains were read from a single sample in a study of cytomegalovirus exposure and HLA in healthy donors. The repertoire was sequenced with immunoSEQ multiplex PCR; TCRdb's copy has only in-frame clones and lacks some. The sample contains approximately 73,000 clones, over 70% of which appear only once. The sample consisted of PBMCs. These receptors all stem from an older man in good health and CMV-seronegative. Each CDR3 is given with its conserved first and last residue. Each record gives: D gene, J gene, clone size, V gene, CDR3 protein, CDR3 DNA. D genes are given only for firm matches. A clone size is listed for some rows: how often the clone was seen (once, few, many), or a class if it is expanded.

>TRBD1|TRBJ2-3|once|TRBV7-2
CASSRQGSSTDTQYF
TGTGCCAGCAGCCGACAGGGATCTAGCACAGATACGCAGTATTTT
>TRBD1|TRBJ1-4|few|TRBV2
CASSVTGGVGEKLFF
TGTGCCAGCAGTGTGACAGGGGGCGTTGGAGAAAAACTGTTTTTT
>-|TRBJ2-3|-|TRBV6-6
CASSTPGISTDTQYF
TGTGCCAGCAGTACCCCGGGGATAAGCACAGATACGCAGTATTTT
>-|TRBJ2-5|-|TRBV5-4
CASSLRTDKETQYF
TGTGCCAGCAGCCTCCGGACAGATAAAGAGACCCAGTACTTC
>TRBD1|TRBJ1-2|many|TRBV4-3
CASSATGEAYGYTF
TGCGCCAGCAGCGCGACAGGGGAGGCCTATGGCTACACCTTC
>TRBD2|TRBJ2-7|few|TRBV28
CASRAGGSSYEQYF
TGTGCCAGCAGAGCGGGGGGCTCCTCCTACGAGCAGTACTTC
>-|TRBJ2-1|-|TRBV29-1
CSVADMGRNEQFF
TGCAGCGTTGCCGACATGGGTCGAAATGAGCAGTTCTTC
>TRBD1|TRBJ2-3|-|TRBV5-1
CASSGTGSTDTQYF
TGCGCCAGCAGTGGGACAGGATCCACAGATACGCAGTATTTT
>TRBD2|TRBJ2-1|-|TRBV5-1
CASRARLAVNNEQFF
TGCGCCAGCAGAGCCCGACTAGCGGTGAACAATGAGCAGTTCTTC
>-|TRBJ1-2|-|TRBV11-3
CASSSTDINYGYTF
TGTGCCAGCAGCTCGACAGATATTAACTATGGCTACACCTTC
>TRBD2|TRBJ2-7|-|TRBV4-1
CASSQDEAGGYEQYF
TGCGCCAGCAGCCAAGATGAAGCGGGGGGGTACGAGCAGTACTTC
>-|TRBJ2-1|few|TRBV5-4
CASSLEKGVAYNEQFF
TGTGCCAGCAGCTTGGAAAAGGGGGTGGCCTACAATGAGCAGTTCTTC
>-|TRBJ1-2|-|TRBV6-5
CASSQKQGGNYGYTF
TGTGCCAGCAGTCAGAAACAGGGAGGGAACTATGGCTACACCTTC
>-|TRBJ1-1|-|TRBV7-6
CASSLGGSGAMSTEAFF
TGTGCCAGCAGCTTAGGGGGATCAGGGGCGATGAGCACTGAAGCTTTCTTT
>-|TRBJ2-5|-|TRBV10-3
CAISRTFQETQYF
TGTGCCATCAGTAGGACATTCCAAGAGACCCAGTACTTC
>-|TRBJ1-3|-|TRBV5-1
CASSLFTGRGNTIYF
TGCGCCAGCAGCTTGTTCACGGGAAGAGGAAACACCATATATTTT
>TRBD2|TRBJ2-7|-|TRBV29-1
CSASREDLYEQYF
TGCAGCGCTTCTCGGGAGGATTTATACGAGCAGTACTTC